These 5 T cell receptor beta chains were sequenced from one sample in a study of blood T cell repertoires in COVID-19. Libraries were prepared by immunoSEQ multiplex PCR; TCRdb keeps only in-frame clonotypes and omits some of them. The table records 350,000 to 450,000 clones, 80% to 90% of them present only once. Sequencing input: PBMCs or T cells enriched from blood (not recorded which). Receptors were obtained from a man between 40 and 49 years old in a cohort exposed to, infected with or recovered from COVID-19 (not recorded which).

The rearrangement links TRBV5-8 to TRBJ1-2; D possibly corresponds to TRBD1 (6 bases). This CDR3 spans 15 amino acids. V gave up 2 bases and J gave up 3 bases, with 14 bases separating them. Germline values: CDR1 SGHTS, CDR2 YDEGEE. The CDR3 region is CASSFLGARDYGYTF. The CDR3 DNA is TGTGCCAGCAGCTTTCTGGGGGCTAGGGACTATGGCTACACCTTC.

This clone was seen only a few times. The V call is TRBV27, the J call TRBJ2-1; 8 nucleotides align to TRBD1. CDR3 length: 14 residues. CDR1 and CDR2 from the germline V gene are MNHEY and SMNVEV (reference sequence). With V trimmed by 4 bases and J by 8 bases, 7 bases remained unmatched. CDR3 sequence (DNA): TGTGCCAGCAGTTCACCCCACAGGGGGGATGAGCAGTTCTTC. Translating gives CASSSPHRGDEQFF.

The V gene is TRBV2, the J gene TRBJ2-7, with 9 bases identical to TRBD1. Trimming at V came to 5 bases and at J to 5 bases, leaving 1 base not matched to a gene. The CDR3 sequence is 12 residues long. The V gene's germline CDR1 is SNHLY and CDR2 FYNNEI. CDR3 sequence (DNA): TGTGCCAGCAGTTGGACAGGGGACGAGCAGTACTTC. Its translation: CASSWTGDEQYF.

Turning to this clone: The same CDR3 can be traced to other DNA sequences in this sample. This chain links TRBV7-2 with TRBJ1-5; D is uncertain. Trimming removed 2 bases at V and 2 bases at J, with 4 bases between. The CDR3 sequence is 13 residues long. CDR1 SGHTA and CDR2 FQGNSA come from the germline V gene. The CDR3 loop reads CASSLQGNQPQHF. The CDR3 DNA reads TGTGCCAGCAGCTTACAGGGCAATCAGCCCCAGCATTTT.

The rearrangement uses TRBV2 and TRBJ2-1; the D gene is possibly TRBD2 (6 bases). Germline assignment: CDR1 SNHLY and CDR2 FYNNEI. The CDR3 is 13 amino acids. V was cut by 8 bases and J by 6 bases, with 14 bases left in between. The CDR3 protein is CASFTGGFNEQFF. The CDR3 DNA is TGTGCCAGCTTCACCGGGGGTTTCAATGAGCAGTTCTTC.